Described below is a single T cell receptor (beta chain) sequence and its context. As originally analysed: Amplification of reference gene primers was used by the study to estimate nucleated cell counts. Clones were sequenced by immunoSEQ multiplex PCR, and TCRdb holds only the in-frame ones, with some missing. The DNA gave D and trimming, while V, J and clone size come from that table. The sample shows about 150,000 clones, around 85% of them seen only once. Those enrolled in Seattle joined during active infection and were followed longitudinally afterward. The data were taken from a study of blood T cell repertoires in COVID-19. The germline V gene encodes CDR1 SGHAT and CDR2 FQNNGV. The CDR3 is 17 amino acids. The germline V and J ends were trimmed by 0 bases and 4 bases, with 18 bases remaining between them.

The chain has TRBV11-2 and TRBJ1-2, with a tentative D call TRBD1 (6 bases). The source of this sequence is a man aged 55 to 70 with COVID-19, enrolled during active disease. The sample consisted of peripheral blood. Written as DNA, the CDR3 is TGTGCCAGCAGCTTAGATTTATTCCAGGGGACAACCTATGGCTACACCTTC. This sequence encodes CASSLDLFQGTTYGYTF.